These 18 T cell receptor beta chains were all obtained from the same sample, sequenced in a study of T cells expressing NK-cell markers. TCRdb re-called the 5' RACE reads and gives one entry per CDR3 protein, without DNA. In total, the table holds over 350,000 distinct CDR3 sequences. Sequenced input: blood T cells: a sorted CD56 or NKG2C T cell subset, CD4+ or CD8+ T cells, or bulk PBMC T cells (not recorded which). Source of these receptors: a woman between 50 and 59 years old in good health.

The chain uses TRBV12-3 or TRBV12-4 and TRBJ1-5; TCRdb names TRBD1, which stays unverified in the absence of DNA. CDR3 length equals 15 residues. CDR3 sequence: CASSLGDRGVQPQHF.

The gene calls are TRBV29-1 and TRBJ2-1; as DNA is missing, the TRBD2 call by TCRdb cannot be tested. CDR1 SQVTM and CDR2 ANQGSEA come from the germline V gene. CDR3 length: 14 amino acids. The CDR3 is CSVTGLAGRNEQFF.

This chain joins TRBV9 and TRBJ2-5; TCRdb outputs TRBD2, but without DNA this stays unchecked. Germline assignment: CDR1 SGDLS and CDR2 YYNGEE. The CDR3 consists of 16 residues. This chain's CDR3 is CASSVGLAGDGETQYF.

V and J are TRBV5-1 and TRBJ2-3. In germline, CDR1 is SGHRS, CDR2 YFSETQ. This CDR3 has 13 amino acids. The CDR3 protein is CASSLDSTDTQYF.

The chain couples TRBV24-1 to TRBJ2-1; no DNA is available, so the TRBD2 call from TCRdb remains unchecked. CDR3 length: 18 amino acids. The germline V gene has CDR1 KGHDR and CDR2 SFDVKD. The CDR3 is CATSDLPKRLAGATEQFF.

The CDR3 region is CANLRAGGRFF. V and J are TRBV10-3 and TRBJ2-1; TCRdb's assignment of TRBD2 cannot be checked, as there is no DNA. Germline V gives CDR1 ENHRY, CDR2 SYGVKD. CDR3 length: 11 amino acids.

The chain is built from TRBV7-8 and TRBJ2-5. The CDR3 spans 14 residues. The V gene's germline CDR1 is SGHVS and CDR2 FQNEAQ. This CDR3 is CASSLAGMRETQYF.

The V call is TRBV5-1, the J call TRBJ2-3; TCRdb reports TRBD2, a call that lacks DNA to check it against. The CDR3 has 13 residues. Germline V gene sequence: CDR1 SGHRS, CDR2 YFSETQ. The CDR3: CASSPEDYHTQYF.

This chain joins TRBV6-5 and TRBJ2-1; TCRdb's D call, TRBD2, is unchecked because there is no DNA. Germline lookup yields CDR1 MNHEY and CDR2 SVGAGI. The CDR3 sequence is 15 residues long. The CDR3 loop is CASSPDFLGNNEQFF.

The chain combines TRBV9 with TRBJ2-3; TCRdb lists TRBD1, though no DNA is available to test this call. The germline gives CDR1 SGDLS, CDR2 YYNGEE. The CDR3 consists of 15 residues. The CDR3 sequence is CASSLPLAYEDTQYF.

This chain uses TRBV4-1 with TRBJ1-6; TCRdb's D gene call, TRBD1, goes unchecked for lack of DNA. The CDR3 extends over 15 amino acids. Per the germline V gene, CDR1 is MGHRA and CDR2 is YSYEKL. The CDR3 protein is CASRRTGQRNSPLHF.

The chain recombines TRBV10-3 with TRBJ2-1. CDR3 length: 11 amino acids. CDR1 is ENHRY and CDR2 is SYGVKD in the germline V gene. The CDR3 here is CAIAASNEQFF.

CDR3 amino acids: CASSSGAQRRFTDTQYF. V is TRBV5-1 and J is TRBJ2-3; TCRdb selects TRBD2, and the lack of DNA leaves this call unchecked. The CDR3 has 17 amino acids. Per the germline V gene, CDR1 is SGHRS and CDR2 is YFSETQ.

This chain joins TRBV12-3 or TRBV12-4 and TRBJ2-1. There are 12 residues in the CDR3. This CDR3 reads CASSFIPNEQFF.

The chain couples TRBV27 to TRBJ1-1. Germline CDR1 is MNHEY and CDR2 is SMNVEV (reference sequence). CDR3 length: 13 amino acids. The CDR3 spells CASSFGVGPEAFF.

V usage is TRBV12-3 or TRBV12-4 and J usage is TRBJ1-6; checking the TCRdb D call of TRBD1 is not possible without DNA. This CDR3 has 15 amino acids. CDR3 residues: CASRLGGLGASPLHF.

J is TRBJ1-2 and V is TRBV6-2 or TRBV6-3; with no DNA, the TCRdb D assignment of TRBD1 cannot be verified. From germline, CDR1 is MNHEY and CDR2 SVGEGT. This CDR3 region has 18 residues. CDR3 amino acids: CASSYSPFGTTTNYGYTF.

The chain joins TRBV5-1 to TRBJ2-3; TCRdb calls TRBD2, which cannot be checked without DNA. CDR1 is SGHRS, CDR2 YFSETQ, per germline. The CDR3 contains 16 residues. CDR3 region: CASSPPGLAPTDTQYF.